These 26 T cell receptor beta chains originate from one sample sequenced in a study of beta chain features in type 1 diabetes. What was sequenced were expressed TCRB transcripts, since all of the isolated RNA had been reverse transcribed. Some clones are missing from TCRdb's copy, which holds only in-frame ones; the method was immunoSEQ multiplex PCR. The data hold hundreds of thousands of clones, with 7.5% to 9% observed a single time. What was sequenced was central memory CD4+ T cells from blood. All receptors derive from a woman between 18 and 30 years old in good health.

The chain has TRBV4-3 and TRBJ2-1; D uncertain. Between the trimmed V and J ends, which lost 1 base and 5 bases, there was a span of 15 bases. This CDR3 spans 16 amino acids. CDR1 LGHNA and CDR2 YSLEER come from the germline V gene. CDR3 bases: TGCGCCAGCAGCCAAGGGCTCAGTCCCCCCCACAATGAGCAGTTCTTC. This sequence encodes CASSQGLSPPHNEQFF.

This sequence joins TRBV19 and TRBJ2-3; D unclear. This CDR3 has 15 amino acids. The germline CDR1 and CDR2 sequences are LNHDA and SQIVND (reference sequence). V was cut by 1 base and J by 2 bases, with 10 bases left in between. Written as DNA, the CDR3 is TGTGCCAGTAGTATAGTTCGTACCTCCACAGATACGCAGTATTTT. Amino acid sequence: CASSIVRTSTDTQYF.

This clone was picked up a small number of times. The rearrangement joins TRBV18 to TRBJ2-3; 9 nucleotides line up with TRBD1. The CDR3 extends over 16 amino acids. J was trimmed by 1 base and V by 2 bases; bases with no gene match: 4. CDR1 KGHSH and CDR2 LQKENI come from the germline V gene. The CDR3 sequence: CASSPSRQGGTDTQYF. CDR3 DNA: TGTGCCAGCTCACCATCGAGACAGGGGGGCACAGATACGCAGTATTTT.

This sequence joins TRBV6-6 and TRBJ2-2; no firm D call. The CDR3 totals 13 residues. Trimming shortened V by 2 bases and J by 3 bases, and 4 bases separated the two germline ends. CDR1 and CDR2 from the germline V gene are MNHNY and SVGAGI (reference sequence). The CDR3 DNA is TGTGCCAGCAGTTACAGCCACACCGGGGAGCTGTTTTTT. Amino acids: CASSYSHTGELFF.

This clone turned up a few times. The chain combines TRBV21-1 with TRBJ2-5. TRBV21-1 is a pseudogene segment. This CDR3 spans 14 amino acids. CDR3 coding DNA: TGTGCCAGCAGCAAGGGACCGTTAGGGGAGACCCAGTACTTC. Amino acids: CASSKGPLGETQYF.

This clone was counted a few times. The chain links TRBV5-1 to TRBJ2-7; TRBD2 matches 8 bases. This CDR3 has 13 amino acids. The V gene end was trimmed by 2 bases and the J gene end by 6 bases; junction bases not matched to a gene: 4. The germline CDR1 and CDR2 sequences are SGHRS and YFSETQ. The CDR3 DNA follows: TGCGCCAGCAGCTTAGCGGGAGATCGCGAGCAGTACTTC. This encodes CASSLAGDREQYF.

This clone has only a few counts. The chain combines TRBV6-6 with TRBJ1-2, with 8 bases lining up with TRBD1. This CDR3 has 15 residues. The germline CDR1 and CDR2 sequences are MNHNY and SVGAGI (reference sequence). J was trimmed by 7 bases and V by 3 bases; bases with no gene match: 10. CDR3 residues: CASSYMGQGAGGYTF. CDR3 coding DNA: TGTGCCAGCAGTTATATGGGTCAGGGGGCAGGTGGCTACACCTTC.

The gene calls are TRBV5-5 and TRBJ1-3; possibly TRBD1 for D (5 bases). The CDR3 is made up of 16 amino acids. Germline V gives CDR1 SGHKS, CDR2 YYEKEE (reference sequence). V gave up 0 bases and J gave up 0 bases, with 10 bases separating them. CDR3: CASSLEGSVSGNTIYF. CDR3 DNA: TGTGCCAGCAGCTTGGAGGGGTCCGTCTCTGGAAACACCATATATTTT.

This clone occurred a few times. The V call is TRBV2, the J call TRBJ2-7; 10 bases line up with TRBD2. The V segment lost 6 bases and the J segment 10 bases; nucleotides outside the gene matches: 9. CDR3 length: 13 residues. CDR1 is SNHLY, CDR2 FYNNEI, per germline. CDR3 coding DNA: TGTGCCAGCAGCTCGACTAGCGGGCGGCTACAGTACTTC. Residues: CASSSTSGRLQYF.

This chain uses TRBV27 with TRBJ1-1; 7 bases match TRBD1. V was clipped by 3 bases and J by 4 bases; unmatched bases: 5. The CDR3 runs to 14 residues. Germline loops: CDR1 MNHEY, CDR2 SMNVEV (reference sequence). In DNA, the CDR3 is TGTGCCAGCAGTTTCGCATGGGACAGCACTGAAGCTTTCTTT. As protein: CASSFAWDSTEAFF.

On this clone itself: Germline and junction disagree at one end, which may indicate a read error. The chain links TRBV6-6 to TRBJ2-5; D is ambiguous. The CDR3 consists of 12 residues. Germline V gives CDR1 MNHNY, CDR2 SVGAGI (reference sequence). The CDR3 DNA follows: TGTGCCATCAGTCCGGACCAAGAGACCCAGTACTTC. Its protein product is CAISPDQETQYF.

This clone showed up just a few times. The chain links TRBV7-9 to TRBJ2-6, with 9 nucleotides matching TRBD1. The V gene end was trimmed by 5 bases and the J gene end by 0 bases; junction bases not matched to a gene: 11. The CDR3 is made up of 19 amino acids. Germline loops: CDR1 SEHNR, CDR2 FQNEAQ (reference sequence). CDR3 residues: CASSRGDRGYYSGANVLTF. The CDR3 DNA reads TGTGCCAGCAGCCGAGGCGACAGGGGGTATTACTCTGGGGCCAACGTCCTGACTTTC. Supplemented by reference TRBV7-9 and TRBJ2-6, the full variable domain reads DTGVSQNPRHKITKRGQNVTFRCDPISEHNRLYWYRQTLGQGPEFLTYFQNEAQLEKSRLLSDRFSAERPKGSFSTLEIQRTEQGDSAMYLCASSRGDRGYYSGANVLTFGAGSRLTVL.

This clone has more than one count but fewer than ten. The gene calls are TRBV29-1 and TRBJ1-5; D call uncertain. V dropped 5 bases and J dropped 10 bases, with 15 bases sitting between them. The CDR3 contains 12 residues. Looked up from germline, CDR1 is SQVTM and CDR2 is ANQGSEA. CDR3 sequence reads: CSVRDVSSPQHF. The CDR3 nucleotides read TGCAGCGTTAGGGATGTGTCGAGTCCCCAGCATTTT.

The chain carries TRBV6-5 and TRBJ2-7; the D gene could be TRBD1 or TRBD2 (5 bases each). CDR3 length: 13 amino acids. Trimming took 10 bases from V and 4 from J, leaving 17 bases between them. Germline lookup yields CDR1 MNHEY and CDR2 SVGAGI. The CDR3 here is CAITGTLGYEQYF. CDR3 DNA sequence: TGTGCCATCACCGGGACCCTGGGATACGAGCAGTACTTC.

This clone has only a few counts. Written as DNA, the CDR3 is TGCGCCAGCAGCCAAGAAGCCCGGACTAGTCAAAGGGCCTACGAGCAGTACTTC. Its protein is CASSQEARTSQRAYEQYF. This sequence joins TRBV4-3 and TRBJ2-7; 7 bases align to TRBD2. V shed 0 bases, J shed 2 bases, and the junction held 13 bases outside the gene matches. Germline CDR1 and CDR2: LGHNA and YSLEER. CDR3 length equals 18 residues.

This clone was found a few times. The V gene is TRBV7-9, the J gene TRBJ2-1; D unclear. Trimming pared 4 bases from V and 6 bases from J, leaving 7 bases between. The CDR3 is 12 residues long. Germline V gene lookup returns CDR1 SEHNR and CDR2 FQNEAQ (reference sequence). The CDR3 bases are TGTGCCAGCAGCTCAGCCCCCAATGAGCAGTTCTTC. Translating it yields CASSSAPNEQFF.

The rearrangement joins TRBV29-1 to TRBJ2-1; D not resolved. The CDR3 is 12 residues long. Germline CDR1 is SQVTM and CDR2 is ANQGSEA. Trimming stripped 7 bases from V and 0 bases from J, with 7 bases between. The CDR3 loop reads CSACRSYNEQFF. CDR3 DNA: TGCAGCGCCTGTCGCTCCTACAATGAGCAGTTCTTC.

This clone was observed many times. The rearrangement uses TRBV5-5 and TRBJ2-5, with D unclear. The CDR3 is 12 residues long. Between the trimmed V and J ends, which lost 4 bases and 0 bases, there was a span of 4 bases. From germline, CDR1 is SGHKS and CDR2 YYEKEE (reference sequence). The DNA of the CDR3 is TGTGCCAGCAGCCGGTACCAAGAGACCCAGTACTTC. Translated, it gives CASSRYQETQYF.

Only a few counts were recorded for this clone. This chain connects TRBV6-1 to TRBJ1-2; perhaps TRBD1 as D (6 bases). The CDR3 contains 14 residues. Trimming took off 5 bases at V and 4 bases at J, with 14 bases between the two ends. Germline V gene lookup returns CDR1 MNHNS and CDR2 SASEGT. CDR3 DNA: TGTGCCAGCAGTTCCCACGACAGGAGCTATGGCTACACCTTC. It translates to CASSSHDRSYGYTF.

This clone was picked up a small number of times. V usage is TRBV7-2 and J usage is TRBJ2-2, with D tentatively TRBD2 (5 bases). The V gene lost 5 bases and the J gene lost 6 bases, with 16 bases spanning the gap. The CDR3 has 15 residues. CDR1 and CDR2 (germline): SGHTA, FQGNSA. CDR3 sequence (DNA): TGTGCCAGCAGCCTCCAACGGACTGGGGCCGGGGAGCTGTTTTTT. The encoded protein is CASSLQRTGAGELFF.

This chain links TRBV12-5 with TRBJ2-1, with D maybe TRBD1 (6 bases). The CDR3 has 12 residues. V lost 3 bases, J lost 7 bases, and 7 bases lay in between. The V gene's germline CDR1 is LGHNT and CDR2 FRNRAP. CDR3 DNA: TGTGCTAGTGGTTTTAGGGGGAATGAGCAGTTCTTC. Its protein product is CASGFRGNEQFF.

In its sample, this clone was seen many times. Other DNA sequences in the sample encode the same CDR3. The V gene is TRBV2, the J gene TRBJ2-7, with TRBD2 as a possible D gene (6 bases). The germline V gene has CDR1 SNHLY and CDR2 FYNNEI. The CDR3 length is 13 residues. The ends were cut back, 8 bases at V and 0 bases at J, with 11 bases in the middle. The CDR3 loop is CASRAGSSYEQYF. DNA for the CDR3: TGTGCCAGCCGGGCGGGGTCCTCCTACGAGCAGTACTTC.

This clone was counted a few times. The chain couples TRBV6-6 to TRBJ2-7, with D possibly TRBD2 on 6 matching bases. This CDR3 has 14 amino acids. Trimming removed 5 bases at V and 0 bases at J, with 11 bases between. Germline V CDR1 and CDR2: MNHNY, SVGAGI (reference sequence). This chain's CDR3 is CASSVSGSSYEQYF. DNA of the CDR3: TGTGCCAGCAGTGTTAGCGGTAGCTCCTACGAGCAGTACTTC.

J is TRBJ2-7 and V is TRBV14; D is ambiguous. V lost 4 bases to trimming and J lost 4 bases, with 11 bases between them. There are 13 residues in the CDR3. The V gene's germline CDR1 is SGHDN and CDR2 FVKESK. The CDR3 reads CASSLGLLYEQYF. The DNA for the CDR3 is TGTGCCAGCAGCCTAGGGCTGCTGTACGAGCAGTACTTC.

The gene calls are TRBV5-1 and TRBJ2-7; D possibly corresponds to TRBD1 (5 bases). Germline V gene data show CDR1 as SGHRS and CDR2 as YFSETQ. The CDR3 sequence is 14 residues long. Trimming cost V 3 bases and J 9 bases, with 19 bases left between them. The CDR3 is CASSYPTDGARQYF. The CDR3 region has the DNA TGCGCCAGCAGCTATCCGACAGATGGGGCCCGGCAGTACTTC.

The chain has TRBV9 and TRBJ2-2; D may be TRBD2 (6 bases). From germline, CDR1 is SGDLS and CDR2 YYNGEE. Deletions cut 0 bases from V and 5 bases from J, with 11 bases between. The CDR3 has 15 residues. The CDR3 loop is CASSVGGLETGELFF. The CDR3 nucleotides read TGTGCCAGCAGCGTAGGGGGACTCGAAACCGGGGAGCTGTTTTTT. Filled out from reference TRBV9 and TRBJ2-2, the complete variable domain reads DSGVTQTPKHLITATGQRVTLRCSPRSGDLSVYWYQQSLDQGLQFLIQYYNGEERAKGNILERFSAQQFPDLHSELNLSSLELGDSALYFCASSVGGLETGELFFGEGSRLTVL.